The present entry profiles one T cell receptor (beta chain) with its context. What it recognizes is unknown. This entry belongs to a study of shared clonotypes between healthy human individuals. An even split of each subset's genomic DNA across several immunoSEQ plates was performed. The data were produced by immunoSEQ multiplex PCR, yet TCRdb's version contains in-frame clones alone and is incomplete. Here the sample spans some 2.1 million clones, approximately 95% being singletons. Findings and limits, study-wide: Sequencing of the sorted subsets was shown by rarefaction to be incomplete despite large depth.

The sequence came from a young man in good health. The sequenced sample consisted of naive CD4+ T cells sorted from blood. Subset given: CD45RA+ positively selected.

The CDR3 DNA sequence: TGTGCCAGCAGACCTACCGGGACGTCCTCCTACGAGCAGTACTTC. Amino acid sequence: CASRPTGTSSYEQYF. J is TRBJ2-7 and V is TRBV27; D might be TRBD1 or TRBD2, each matching 5 bases. Trimming took off 6 bases at V and 0 bases at J, with 15 bases between the two ends. Germline V gene data show CDR1 as MNHEY and CDR2 as SMNVEV (reference sequence). This CDR3 is 15 amino acids long.